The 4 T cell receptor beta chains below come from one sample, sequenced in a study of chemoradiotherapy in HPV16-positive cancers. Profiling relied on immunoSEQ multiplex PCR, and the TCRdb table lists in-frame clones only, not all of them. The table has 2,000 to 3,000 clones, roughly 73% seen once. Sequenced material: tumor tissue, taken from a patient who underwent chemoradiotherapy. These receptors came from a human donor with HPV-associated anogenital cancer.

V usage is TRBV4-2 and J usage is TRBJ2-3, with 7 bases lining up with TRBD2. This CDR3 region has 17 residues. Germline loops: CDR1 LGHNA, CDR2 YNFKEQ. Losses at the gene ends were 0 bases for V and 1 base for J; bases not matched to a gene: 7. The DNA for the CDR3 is TGTGCCAGCAGCCAAGATGGCCTAGCGGTAGGCACAGATACGCAGTATTTT. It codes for CASSQDGLAVGTDTQYF.

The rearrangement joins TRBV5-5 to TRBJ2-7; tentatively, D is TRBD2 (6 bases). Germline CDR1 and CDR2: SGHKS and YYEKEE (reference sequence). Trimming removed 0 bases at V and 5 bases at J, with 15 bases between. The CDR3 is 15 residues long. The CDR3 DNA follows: TGTGCCAGCAGCTTGGTGGGAGGTGGTTCCCACGAGCAGTACTTC. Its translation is CASSLVGGGSHEQYF.

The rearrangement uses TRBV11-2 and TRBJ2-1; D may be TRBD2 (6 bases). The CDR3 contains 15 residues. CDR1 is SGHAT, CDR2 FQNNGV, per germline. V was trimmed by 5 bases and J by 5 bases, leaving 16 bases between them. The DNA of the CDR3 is TGTGCCAGCAGCCTTTTTGGGAGGTCAAACAATGAGCAGTTCTTC. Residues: CASSLFGRSNNEQFF.

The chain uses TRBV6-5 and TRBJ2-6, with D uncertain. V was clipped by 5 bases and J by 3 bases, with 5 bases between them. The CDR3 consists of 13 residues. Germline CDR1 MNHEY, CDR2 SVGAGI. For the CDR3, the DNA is TGTGCCAGCAGTCCGATTGGGGCCAACGTCCTGACTTTC. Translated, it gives CASSPIGANVLTF.